This paragraph covers one T cell receptor (beta chain) sequence. As to time point: pre-treatment sample, taken before nivolumab and TIL therapy. Tumor tissue came from excised metastases, mostly pleural nodules or supraclavicular lymph nodes. Patients were adults with stage 4 NSCLC. This specimen comes from a study of TIL therapy for anti-PD-1-resistant metastatic lung cancer. The wider study: Patients had a median age of 54 years (range about 38-85).

V was pared by 1 base and J by 2 bases, with 0 bases between. Germline CDR1 SGHNT, CDR2 YYREEE (reference sequence). The CDR3 is 11 residues long. The immunoSEQ assay was v3. Each library reached roughly 2 million read pairs, or about 5-6 million at deep level. The table came from immunoSEQ multiplex PCR; TCRdb's copy has only in-frame clones and leaves some out. The table has thousands of clones, about 74% seen once. Sequencing used tumor tissue, obtained at baseline. This receptor was identified in a person between 30 and 80 years old with non-small cell lung cancer. The J gene is TRBJ1-1, the V gene TRBV5-4, with D uncertain. The CDR3 here is CASSLNTEAFF. The CDR3 DNA reads as TGTGCCAGCAGCTTGAACACTGAAGCTTTCTTT.